This T cell receptor beta chain was retrieved from a study of blood T cell repertoires in COVID-19. The CDR3 spans 15 residues. CDR1 is SGHRS, CDR2 YFSETQ, per germline. V gave up 4 bases and J gave up 4 bases, with 17 bases separating them. Study processing details: Amplification from reference gene primers served as the basis for estimated nucleated cell counts. Assay used: immunoSEQ multiplex PCR; TCRdb lists only in-frame clones, some missing. That table supplies the V and J calls and clone size; D and trimming were determined from the DNA. The sample records about 310,000 clones, about nine tenths being singletons.

The sample comprised PBMCs or T cells enriched from blood (not recorded which). This TCR was sampled from a woman aged 18-35 years who had recovered from COVID-19. The rearrangement links TRBV5-1 to TRBJ2-5; D might be TRBD1 (5 bases). The chain's CDR3 is CASSPSVGRAETQYF. CDR3 nucleotides: TGCGCCAGCAGCCCATCGGTCGGCAGGGCAGAGACCCAGTACTTC.